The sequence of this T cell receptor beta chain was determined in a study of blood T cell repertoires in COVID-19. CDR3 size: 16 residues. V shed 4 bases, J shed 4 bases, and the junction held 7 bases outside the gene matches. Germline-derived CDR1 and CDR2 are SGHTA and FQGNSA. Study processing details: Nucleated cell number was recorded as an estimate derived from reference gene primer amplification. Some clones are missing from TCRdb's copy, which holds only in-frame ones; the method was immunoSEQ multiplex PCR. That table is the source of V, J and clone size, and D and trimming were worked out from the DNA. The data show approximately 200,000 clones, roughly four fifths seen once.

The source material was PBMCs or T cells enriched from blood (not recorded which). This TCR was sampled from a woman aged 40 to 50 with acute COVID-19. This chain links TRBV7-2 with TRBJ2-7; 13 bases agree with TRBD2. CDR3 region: CASSSRTSGSRYEQYF. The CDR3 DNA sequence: TGTGCCAGCAGCTCCAGGACTAGCGGGAGCCGGTACGAGCAGTACTTC.